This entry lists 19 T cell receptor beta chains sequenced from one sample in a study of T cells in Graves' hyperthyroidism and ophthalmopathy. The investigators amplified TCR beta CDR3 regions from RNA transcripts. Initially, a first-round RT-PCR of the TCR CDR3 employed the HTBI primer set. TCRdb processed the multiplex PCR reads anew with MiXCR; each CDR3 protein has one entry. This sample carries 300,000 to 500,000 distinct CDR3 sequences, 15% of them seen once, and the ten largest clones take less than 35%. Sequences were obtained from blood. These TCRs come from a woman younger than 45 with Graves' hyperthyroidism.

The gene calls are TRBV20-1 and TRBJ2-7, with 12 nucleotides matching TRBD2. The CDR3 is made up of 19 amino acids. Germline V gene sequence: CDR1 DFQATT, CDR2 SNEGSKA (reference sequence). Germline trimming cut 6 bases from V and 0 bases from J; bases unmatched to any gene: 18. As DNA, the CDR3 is TGCAGTGCGAGGGGCCCCCCTAGCGGGAGGGCCCGAAGCTCCTACGAGCAGTACTTC. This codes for CSARGPPSGRARSSYEQYF.

The CDR3 protein is CASSIPGLAGGKGSYNEQFF. The CDR3, as DNA: TGCGCCAGCAGCATCCCGGGACTAGCGGGAGGGAAGGGCTCCTACAATGAGCAGTTCTTC. The chain links TRBV5-1 to TRBJ2-1; 16 bases are a match to TRBD2. CDR1 is SGHRS and CDR2 is YFSETQ in the germline V gene. This CDR3 has 20 residues. V gave up 4 bases and J gave up 0 bases; unmatched junction bases: 10.

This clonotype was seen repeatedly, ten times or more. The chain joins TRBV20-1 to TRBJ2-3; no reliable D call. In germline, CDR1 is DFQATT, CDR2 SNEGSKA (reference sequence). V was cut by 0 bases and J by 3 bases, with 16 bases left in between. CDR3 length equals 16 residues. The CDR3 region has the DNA TGCAGTGCTAGAGACTGGGAATTGGACCGTACAGATACGCAGTATTTT. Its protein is CSARDWELDRTDTQYF.

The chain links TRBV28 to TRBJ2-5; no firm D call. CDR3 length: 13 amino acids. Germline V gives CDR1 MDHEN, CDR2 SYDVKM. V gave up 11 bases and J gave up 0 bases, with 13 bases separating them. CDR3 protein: CASTLTHQETQYF. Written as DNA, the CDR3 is TGTGCCTCAACCCTGACACACCAAGAGACCCAGTACTTC.

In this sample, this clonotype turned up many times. The CDR3 DNA is TGTGCCAGCAGTTTACGATACCTCGCCCAGGGGTCCTACAATGAGCAGTTCTTC. It codes for CASSLRYLAQGSYNEQFF. The chain is built from TRBV28 and TRBJ2-1; D possibly corresponds to TRBD1 (6 bases). Germline CDR1 is MDHEN and CDR2 is SYDVKM. Trimming cost V 2 bases and J 1 base, with 18 bases left between them. The CDR3 has 18 residues.

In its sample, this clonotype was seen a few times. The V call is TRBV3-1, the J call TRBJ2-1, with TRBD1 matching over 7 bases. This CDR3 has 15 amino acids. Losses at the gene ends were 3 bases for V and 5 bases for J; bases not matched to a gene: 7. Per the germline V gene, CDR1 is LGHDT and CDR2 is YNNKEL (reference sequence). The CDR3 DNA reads TGTGCCAGCAGCCACCGACAGGGAACAAACAATGAGCAGTTCTTC. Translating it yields CASSHRQGTNNEQFF.

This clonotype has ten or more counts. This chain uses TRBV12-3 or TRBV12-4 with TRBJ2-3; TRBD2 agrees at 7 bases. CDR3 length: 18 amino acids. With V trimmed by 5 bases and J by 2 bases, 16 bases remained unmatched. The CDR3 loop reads CASSPHQAGRENTDTQYF. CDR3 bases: TGTGCCAGCAGTCCGCATCAAGCGGGGAGGGAGAACACAGATACGCAGTATTTT.

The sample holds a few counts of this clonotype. The CDR3: CASSLALVDRSFYEQYF. DNA for the CDR3: TGTGCCAGCAGCTTAGCGCTCGTGGACAGGTCCTTCTACGAGCAGTACTTC. This rearrangement joins TRBV7-8 to TRBJ2-7; 7 nucleotides align to TRBD1. Germline values: CDR1 SGHVS, CDR2 FQNEAQ. V trimming: 0 bases; J trimming: 3 bases; junction bases outside the gene matches: 11. The CDR3 has 17 amino acids.

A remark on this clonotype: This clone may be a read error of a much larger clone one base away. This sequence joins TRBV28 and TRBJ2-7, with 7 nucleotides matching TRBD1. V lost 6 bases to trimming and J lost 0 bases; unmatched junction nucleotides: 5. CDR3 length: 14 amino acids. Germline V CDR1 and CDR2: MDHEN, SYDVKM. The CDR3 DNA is TGTGCCAGCAGATCCCGGGACAGCTCCTACGAGCAGTACTTC. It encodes CASRSRDSSYEQYF.

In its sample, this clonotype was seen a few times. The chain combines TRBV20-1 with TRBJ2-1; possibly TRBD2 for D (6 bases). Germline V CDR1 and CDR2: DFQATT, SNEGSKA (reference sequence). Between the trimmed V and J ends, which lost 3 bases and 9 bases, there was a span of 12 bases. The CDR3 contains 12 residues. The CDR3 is CSASGREREQFF. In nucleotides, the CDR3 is TGCAGTGCTAGCGGTCGGGAGCGTGAGCAGTTCTTC.

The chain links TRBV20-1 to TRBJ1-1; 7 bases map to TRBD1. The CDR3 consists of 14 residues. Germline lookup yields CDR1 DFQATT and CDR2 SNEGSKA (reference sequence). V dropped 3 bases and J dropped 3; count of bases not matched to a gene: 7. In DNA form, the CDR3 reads TGCAGTGCTAGCAGGGGGTCGGGGTACACTGAAGCTTTCTTT. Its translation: CSASRGSGYTEAFF.

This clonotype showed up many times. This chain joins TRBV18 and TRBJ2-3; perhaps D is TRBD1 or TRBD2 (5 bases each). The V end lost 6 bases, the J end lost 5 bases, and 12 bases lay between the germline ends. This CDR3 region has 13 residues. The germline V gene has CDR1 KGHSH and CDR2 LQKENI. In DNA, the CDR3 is TGTGCCAGCTCGCTCGGGGCCCTAGATACGCAGTATTTT. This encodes CASSLGALDTQYF. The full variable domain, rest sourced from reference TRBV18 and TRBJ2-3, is NAGVMQNPRHLVRRRGQEARLRCSPMKGHSHVYWYRQLPEEGLKFMVYLQKENIIDESGMPKERFSAEFPKEGPSILRIQQVVRGDSAAYFCASSLGALDTQYFGPGTRLTVL.

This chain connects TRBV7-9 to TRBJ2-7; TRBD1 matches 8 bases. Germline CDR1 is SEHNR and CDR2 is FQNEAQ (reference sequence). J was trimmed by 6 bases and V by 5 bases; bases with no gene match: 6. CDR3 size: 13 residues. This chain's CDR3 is CASSLTGVAEQYF. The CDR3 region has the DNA TGTGCCAGCAGCCTGACAGGGGTGGCCGAGCAGTACTTC.

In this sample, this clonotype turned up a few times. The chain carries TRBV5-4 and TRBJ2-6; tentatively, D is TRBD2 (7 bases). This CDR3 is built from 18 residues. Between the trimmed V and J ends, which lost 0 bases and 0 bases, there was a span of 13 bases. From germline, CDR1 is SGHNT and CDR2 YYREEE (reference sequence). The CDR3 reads CASSLAGDYLSGANVLTF. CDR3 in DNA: TGTGCCAGCAGCTTGGCAGGGGACTACCTCTCTGGGGCCAACGTCCTGACTTTC.

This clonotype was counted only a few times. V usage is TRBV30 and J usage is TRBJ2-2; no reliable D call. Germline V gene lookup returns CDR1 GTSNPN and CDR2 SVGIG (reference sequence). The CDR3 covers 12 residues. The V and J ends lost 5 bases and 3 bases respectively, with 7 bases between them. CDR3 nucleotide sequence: TGTGCCTGGCCCTCCCACACCGGGGAGCTGTTTTTT. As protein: CAWPSHTGELFF.

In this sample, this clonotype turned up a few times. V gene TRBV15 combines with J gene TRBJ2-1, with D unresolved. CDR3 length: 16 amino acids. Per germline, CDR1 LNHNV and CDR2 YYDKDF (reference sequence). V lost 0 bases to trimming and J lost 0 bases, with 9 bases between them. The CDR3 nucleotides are TGTGCCACCAGCAGAGATCTAGAGAGCTCCTACAATGAGCAGTTCTTC. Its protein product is CATSRDLESSYNEQFF.

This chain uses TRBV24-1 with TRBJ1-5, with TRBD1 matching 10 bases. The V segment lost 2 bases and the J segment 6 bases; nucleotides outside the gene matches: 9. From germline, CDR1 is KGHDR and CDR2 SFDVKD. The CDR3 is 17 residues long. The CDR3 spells CATSDSTGTGVLQPQHF. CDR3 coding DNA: TGTGCCACCAGTGATTCTACCGGGACAGGGGTTCTTCAGCCCCAGCATTTT.

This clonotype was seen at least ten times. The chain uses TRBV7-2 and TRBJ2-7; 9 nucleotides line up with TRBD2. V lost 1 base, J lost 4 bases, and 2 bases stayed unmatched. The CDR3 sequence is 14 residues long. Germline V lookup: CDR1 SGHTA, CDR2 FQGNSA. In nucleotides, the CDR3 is TGTGCCAGCAGCTTAGTTAGCGGGAGTTACGAGCAGTACTTC. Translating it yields CASSLVSGSYEQYF.

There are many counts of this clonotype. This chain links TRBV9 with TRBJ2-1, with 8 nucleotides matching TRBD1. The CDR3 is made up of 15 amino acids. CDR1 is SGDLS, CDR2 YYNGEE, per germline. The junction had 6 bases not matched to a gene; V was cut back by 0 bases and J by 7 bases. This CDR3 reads CASSVVGQAGNEQFF. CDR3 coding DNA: TGTGCCAGCAGCGTAGTGGGACAGGCGGGGAATGAGCAGTTCTTC.